This TCR beta chain was recovered during a study of OX40 agonist ivuxolimab in advanced cancers. Study-wide points: In the 0.1 to 3.0 mg/kg range, CD4+ and CD8+ blood T cells had expanded clonally by week 6.

The protocol was immunoSEQ multiplex PCR, while the TCRdb copy is restricted to in-frame clones and leaves out a portion. The repertoire includes about 22,000 clones, about 86% of them detected once, and 29% sits in the top ten. To note about this clone: Its specificity is unknown.

Trimming pared 4 bases from V and 0 bases from J, leaving 11 bases between. The CDR3 spans 15 residues. Germline values: CDR1 SGHKS, CDR2 YYEKEE (reference sequence). The source of this sequence is an adult with an advanced solid tumor such as melanoma, head and neck, liver or kidney cancer. The material was CD4+ or CD8+ T cells sorted from blood, obtained in a trial of the OX40 agonist ivuxolimab. The V and J genes are TRBV5-5 and TRBJ1-5, with D tentatively TRBD1 (6 bases). In DNA form, the CDR3 reads TGTGCCAGCAGCCGGACAGTGTATAGCAATCAGCCCCAGCATTTT. Translating gives CASSRTVYSNQPQHF. The complete variable domain, with remaining parts taken from reference TRBV5-5 and TRBJ1-5, reads DAGVTQSPTHLIKTRGQQVTLRCSPISGHKSVSWYQQVLGQGPQFIFQYYEKEERGRGNFPDRFSARQFPNYSSELNVNALLLGDSALYLCASSRTVYSNQPQHFGDGTRLSIL.